This TCR beta chain appears in the sequencing data of a study of blood T cell repertoires in COVID-19. Study summary: Sources were T cells, B-cell-depleted T cells, or PBMCs; the material itself was cDNA or gDNA.

This clone has more than one count but fewer than ten. The CDR3 extends over 13 amino acids. V shed 4 bases and J shed 8 bases, with 14 bases lying between them. Per the germline V gene, CDR1 is LGHDT and CDR2 is YNNKEL (reference sequence). Methods used by the authors: Counts of nucleated cells, estimated from reference gene primer amplification, were obtained. Method: immunoSEQ multiplex PCR; TCRdb's copy keeps in-frame clones and lacks some. The V and J calls and clone size come from that table; D and trimming were worked out from the DNA. The table has 150,000 to 200,000 clones, about 89% seen once.

Sequencing used peripheral blood. The J gene is TRBJ1-1, the V gene TRBV3-1 (or the pseudogene TRBV3-2); tentative D call: TRBD1 (6 bases). The TCR comes from a young man who had recovered from COVID-19. This chain's CDR3 is CASSPLTGLEAFF. CDR3 DNA sequence: TGTGCCAGCAGCCCCCTGACAGGCCTGGAAGCTTTCTTT.